Listed below are T cell receptor beta chains from one sample, sequenced in a study of cytomegalovirus exposure and HLA in healthy donors. Sequenced by immunoSEQ multiplex PCR; TCRdb stores in-frame clones only, minus some. The sample holds approximately 150,000 clones, roughly 80% seen once. The sequencing sample was made of PBMCs. The receptors were sampled from a man aged 40-49 years in good health and CMV-seropositive. CDR3s include the opening cysteine and the closing phenylalanine or tryptophan. Fields, in order: V gene, J gene, clone size, D gene, CDR3 protein, CDR3 DNA. D genes are given only for firm matches. Clone sizes are given selectively: once, few, many, or a class where the clone is expanded.

TRBV10-2,TRBJ2-7,NA,TRBD1,CASSPGQNYEQYF,TGCGCCAGCAGTCCGGGACAGAACTACGAGCAGTACTTC
TRBV2,TRBJ2-7,NA,TRBD2,CATSGLAGDEQYF,TGTGCCACCTCGGGACTAGCGGGAGACGAGCAGTACTTC
TRBV19,TRBJ2-7,NA,TRBD1,CASSSGQGPLEQYF,TGTGCCAGTAGTTCGGGACAGGGTCCTCTGGAGCAGTACTTC
TRBV19,TRBJ2-5,NA,NA,CASTDQETQYF,TGTGCCAGTACGGACCAAGAGACCCAGTACTTC
TRBV27,TRBJ2-7,NA,NA,CASSLHGGPYEQYF,TGTGCCAGCAGTTTACATGGCGGGCCCTACGAGCAGTACTTC
TRBV6-5,TRBJ1-5,NA,NA,CASSYVAAGQPQHF,TGTGCCAGCAGTTACGTCGCAGCGGGGCAGCCCCAGCATTTT
TRBV27,TRBJ1-1,few,NA,CASNPGGNTEAFF,TGTGCCAGCAATCCCGGGGGGAACACTGAAGCTTTCTTT
TRBV28,TRBJ2-7,NA,NA,CASSFRYEQYF,TGTGCCAGCAGTTTTCGGTACGAGCAGTACTTC
TRBV12-2,TRBJ2-7,NA,NA,CASRLWAGRELYEQYF,TGTGCAAGTCGCTTATGGGCCGGGCGGGAGCTATACGAGCAGTACTTC
TRBV28,TRBJ2-7,once,NA,CASSSTGSYEQYF,TGTGCCAGCAGTTCCACAGGGTCCTACGAGCAGTACTTC
TRBV28,TRBJ1-2,NA,TRBD1,CASSGGDRGRSENGYTF,TGTGCCAGCAGCGGAGGGGACAGGGGGCGCTCGGAAAATGGCTACACCTTC
TRBV11-2,TRBJ1-3,NA,NA,CASSLDRTGNTIYF,TGTGCCAGCAGCTTAGACAGGACTGGAAACACCATATATTTT
TRBV5-4,TRBJ2-7,NA,TRBD1,CASSRRDTGDEQYF,TGTGCCAGCAGCCGCCGAGACACAGGGGATGAGCAGTACTTC
TRBV10-3,TRBJ1-1,once,NA,CAIRGSMNTEAFF,TGTGCCATCCGGGGATCGATGAACACTGAAGCTTTCTTT
TRBV27,TRBJ1-2,once,TRBD1,CASRLTGAPNYGYTF,TGTGCCAGCAGACTTACAGGGGCGCCTAACTATGGCTACACCTTC
TRBV27,TRBJ1-6,once,TRBD1,CASSFWDRDGSPLHF,TGTGCCAGCAGTTTTTGGGACAGGGATGGATCACCCCTCCACTTT
TRBV13,TRBJ2-3,once,TRBD2,CASSLLAGRRTDTQYF,TGTGCCAGCAGCCTATTAGCGGGACGTCGCACAGATACGCAGTATTTT
TRBV7-9,TRBJ1-5,NA,TRBD1,CASSPDREGQPQHF,TGTGCCAGCAGCCCGGACAGGGAGGGTCAGCCCCAGCATTTT
TRBV5-6,TRBJ1-2,NA,NA,CASSWADYFPDGYTF,TGTGCCAGCAGCTGGGCCGACTATTTTCCGGATGGCTACACCTTC
TRBV19,TRBJ1-2,NA,NA,CASSIVSTLNYGYTF,TGTGCCAGTAGTATAGTCTCCACTCTCAACTATGGCTACACCTTC
TRBV27,TRBJ2-7,NA,TRBD2,CASSLASGRYEQYF,TGTGCCAGCAGTTTAGCTAGCGGGCGCTACGAGCAGTACTTC
TRBV5-6,TRBJ1-2,NA,NA,CASSLTGGGYTF,TGTGCCAGCAGCTTGACAGGAGGGGGCTACACCTTC
TRBV28,TRBJ2-2,NA,TRBD1,CASRWTGLSTGELFF,TGTGCCAGCAGATGGACAGGGTTAAGCACCGGGGAGCTGTTTTTT
TRBV7-9,TRBJ2-7,NA,NA,CASSGAPTSGYEQYF,TGTGCCAGCAGCGGGGCCCCCACCTCGGGCTACGAGCAGTACTTC
TRBV30,TRBJ2-7,once,TRBD2,CAWSVFAGDEQYF,TGTGCCTGGAGTGTGTTCGCGGGGGACGAGCAGTACTTC
TRBV6-8,TRBJ2-1,NA,TRBD2,CASRTSGRRNEQFF,TGTGCCAGCAGGACTAGCGGGAGGAGGAATGAGCAGTTCTTC
TRBV6-5,TRBJ2-5,NA,NA,CASSYYLSGETQYF,TGTGCCAGCAGTTACTACCTTAGCGGAGAGACCCAGTACTTC
TRBV12-5,TRBJ1-5,NA,NA,CASGLVQAGFNQPQHF,TGTGCTAGTGGTTTGGTACAGGCAGGCTTTAATCAGCCCCAGCATTTT
TRBV4-2,TRBJ2-1,NA,NA,CASSQDGFPYNEQFF,TGTGCCAGCAGCCAAGACGGGTTTCCCTACAATGAGCAGTTCTTC
TRBV21-1,TRBJ2-2,NA,NA,CASSKKNGEDHTGELFF,TGTGCCAGCAGCAAAAAAAATGGGGAGGATCACACCGGGGAGCTGTTTTTT
TRBV19,TRBJ1-5,NA,TRBD1,CASSIEVVRGDQPQHF,TGTGCCAGTAGTATCGAGGTGGTCAGGGGGGATCAGCCCCAGCATTTT
TRBV28,TRBJ2-5,NA,NA,CASSLRGGGETQYF,TGTGCCAGCAGCCTTAGGGGAGGGGGGGAGACCCAGTACTTC
TRBV10-2,TRBJ2-7,NA,TRBD1,CASSATDRAYGEQYF,TGCGCCAGCAGTGCGACGGACAGGGCGTACGGCGAGCAGTACTTC
TRBV27,TRBJ2-3,few,TRBD2,CASSLASGRAIADTQYF,TGTGCCAGCAGTTTAGCTAGCGGGAGGGCCATCGCAGATACGCAGTATTTT
TRBV29-1,TRBJ2-3,few,TRBD2,CSVATGGGDTQYF,TGCAGCGTGGCAACGGGCGGGGGAGATACGCAGTATTTT
TRBV6-5,TRBJ1-2,NA,NA,CASSYGHSSIYGYTF,TGTGCCAGCAGTTACGGTCACTCTTCTATCTATGGCTACACCTTC
TRBV2,TRBJ2-1,few,NA,CASSESLANEQFF,TGTGCCAGCAGTGAAAGTCTAGCCAATGAGCAGTTCTTC
TRBV27,TRBJ2-2,once,NA,CASSLSAGLNTGELFF,TGTGCCAGCAGTTTATCCGCGGGACTTAACACCGGGGAGCTGTTTTTT
TRBV28,TRBJ1-2,few,NA,CASSSTSLSRGYTF,TGTGCCAGCAGTTCAACCTCCCTCTCGCGTGGCTACACCTTC
TRBV28,TRBJ1-1,NA,NA,CASTTHGGLKDTEAFF,TGTGCCAGCACGACTCACGGGGGGCTGAAGGACACTGAAGCTTTCTTT
TRBV7-8,TRBJ2-6,NA,NA,CASSLARQAGSGANVLTF,TGTGCCAGCAGCTTAGCCAGACAGGCGGGCTCTGGGGCCAACGTCCTGACTTTC
TRBV7-9,TRBJ2-7,NA,NA,CASSLLVSPYEQYF,TGTGCCAGCAGCTTATTAGTTTCCCCCTACGAGCAGTACTTC
TRBV5-1,TRBJ1-1,NA,NA,CASSPGWGQVTEAFF,TGCGCCAGCAGCCCAGGGTGGGGGCAGGTCACTGAAGCTTTCTTT
TRBV5-4,TRBJ2-6,NA,TRBD1,CASSAGDRGTTGANVLTF,TGTGCCAGCAGCGCGGGTGACAGGGGAACGACTGGGGCCAACGTCCTGACTTTC
TRBV7-9,TRBJ2-7,NA,NA,CASSLEGVGGSYEQYF,TGTGCCAGCAGCTTAGAAGGGGTAGGGGGCTCCTACGAGCAGTACTTC
TRBV7-8,TRBJ2-2,NA,TRBD1,CASSPDRGAGELFF,TGTGCCAGCAGCCCGGACAGGGGGGCCGGGGAGCTGTTTTTT
TRBV6-1,TRBJ2-5,NA,NA,CARAARLGETQYF,TGTGCCAGGGCCGCAAGGCTCGGGGAGACCCAGTACTTC
TRBV7-9,TRBJ2-1,once,NA,CASSLVGSGSYNEQFF,TGTGCCAGCAGCTTAGTAGGTAGCGGATCTTACAATGAGCAGTTCTTC
TRBV18,TRBJ2-7,NA,TRBD2,CASSQSGSYEQYF,TGTGCCAGCTCCCAAAGCGGGAGCTACGAGCAGTACTTC
TRBV6-6,TRBJ2-1,few,NA,CASSAPDYPSYNEQFF,TGTGCCAGCAGTGCCCCCGACTACCCCTCCTACAATGAGCAGTTCTTC